This entry lists 27 T cell receptor beta chains sequenced from one sample in a study of human T cells and chemical hapten exposure. TCRdb redid the calling of the RACE reads with MiXCR, one entry per CDR3 protein. The data hold more than 80,000 distinct CDR3 sequences, with roughly 10% observed a single time. Time point given: patch test 2, 6 weeks after DPC sensitization. Treatment in this sample: therapeutic diphenylcyclopropenone sensitization with weekly scalp DPC. Specimen: whole blood, collected in connection with sensitization to the hapten diphenylcyclopropenone (DPC). The source of these receptors is a woman aged 45-60 years with alopecia areata. Some clones in this sample may be carry-over from other donors' samples.

Many counts were recorded for this clonotype. This chain connects TRBV6-5 to TRBJ1-2; 10 nucleotides agree with TRBD1. The germline gives CDR1 MNHEY, CDR2 SVGAGI. This CDR3 has 13 amino acids. Trimming took 2 bases from V and 8 from J; bases not matched to a gene: 2. The CDR3 here is CASSYGTGEGYTF. The CDR3 region has the DNA TGTGCCAGCAGTTACGGGACAGGGGAAGGCTACACCTTC.

J is TRBJ1-4 and V is TRBV5-6, with TRBD1 matching 10 bases. This CDR3 has 15 residues. Germline-derived CDR1 and CDR2 are SGHDT and YYEEEE. The J segment lost 8 bases and the V segment lost 3 bases, leaving 7 bases of the junction unmatched. This CDR3 is CASSYGGTGEEKLFF. DNA for the CDR3: TGTGCCAGCAGCTACGGTGGGACAGGGGAGGAAAAACTGTTTTTT.

The table lists this clonotype with many counts. This chain joins TRBV5-1 and TRBJ2-3; 10 nucleotides agree with TRBD2. Germline V gene data show CDR1 as SGHRS and CDR2 as YFSETQ. V shed 1 base and J 0 bases; nucleotides not matched to a gene: 8. CDR3 size: 18 residues. As DNA, the CDR3 is TGCGCCAGCAGCTTGCCCCTAACTAGCGGGGTTAGCACAGATACGCAGTATTTT. Its protein is CASSLPLTSGVSTDTQYF. Full variable domain (outside the CDR3, taken from reference TRBV5-1 and TRBJ2-3): KAGVTQTPRYLIKTRGQQVTLSCSPISGHRSVSWYQQTPGQGLQFLFEYFSETQRNKGNFPGRFSGRQFSNSRSEMNVSTLELGDSALYLCASSLPLTSGVSTDTQYFGPGTRLTVL.

In regard to this clonotype: This may arise from a read error, as a much more abundant clone is one base away. The genes are TRBV15 and TRBJ2-2, with TRBD1 matching 8 bases. This CDR3 is 16 amino acids long. CDR1 is LNHNV and CDR2 is YYDKDF in the germline V gene (reference sequence). CDR3 region: CAISRDRTGRTGELFF. CDR3 DNA sequence: TGTGCCATCAGCAGAGATCGGACAGGGAGGACCGGGGAGCTGTTTTTT. Variable domain in full (rest from reference TRBV15 and TRBJ2-2): DAMVIQNPRYQVTQFGKPVTLSCSQTLNHNVMYWYQQKSSQAPKLLFHYYDKDFNNEADTPDNFQSRRPNTSFCFLDIRSPGLGDTAMYLCAISRDRTGRTGELFFGEGSRLTVL.

This clonotype has only a few counts. The chain joins TRBV27 to TRBJ2-2, with D perhaps TRBD2 (5 bases). Trimming shortened V by 8 bases and J by 0 bases, and 7 bases separated the two germline ends. The length of the CDR3 is 13 residues. Germline V gene lookup returns CDR1 MNHEY and CDR2 SMNVEV (reference sequence). DNA of the CDR3: TGTGCCAGCCGAGGGACGAACACCGGGGAGCTGTTTTTT. Translating gives CASRGTNTGELFF.

This clonotype was observed at least ten times. The CDR3 DNA is TGTGCCAGCAGCTTAACACAGGGCTACGAGCAGTACTTC. Its translation: CASSLTQGYEQYF. This rearrangement joins TRBV7-7 to TRBJ2-7; D perhaps matches TRBD1 (6 bases). The CDR3 loop spans 13 amino acids. CDR1 and CDR2 (germline): SSHAT, FNYEAQ (reference sequence). The V end lost 2 bases, the J end lost 3 bases, and 8 bases lay between the germline ends.

This chain joins TRBV11-2 and TRBJ2-2; D tentatively fits TRBD1 or TRBD2 (5 bases each). Trimming shortened V by 5 bases and J by 6 bases, and 13 bases separated the two germline ends. Germline lookup yields CDR1 SGHAT and CDR2 FQNNGV. This CDR3 is 14 amino acids long. The CDR3 DNA reads as TGTGCCAGCAGCACCGTCGGGGCGTCCGGGGAGCTGTTTTTT. Protein product: CASSTVGASGELFF.

V and J are TRBV9 and TRBJ2-7, with D perhaps given as TRBD1 or TRBD2 (6 bases each). V lost 4 bases and J 5 bases, leaving 16 bases between the germline ends. The CDR3 extends over 14 amino acids. Germline V gives CDR1 SGDLS, CDR2 YYNGEE. This chain's CDR3 is CASSPGGRTNEQYF. The CDR3, as DNA: TGTGCCAGCAGCCCTGGGGGGCGAACGAACGAGCAGTACTTC.

CDR3 sequence reads: CSASFTAGYTF. The CDR3 bases are TGCAGTGCTAGTTTCACCGCGGGCTACACCTTC. The rearrangement links TRBV20-1 to TRBJ1-2; D unclear. The CDR3 is 11 residues long. Germline assignment: CDR1 DFQATT and CDR2 SNEGSKA (reference sequence). Trimming cost V 3 bases and J 8 bases, with 10 bases left between them.

In this sample, this clonotype turned up many times. The rearrangement joins TRBV9 to TRBJ2-7, with 7 nucleotides matching TRBD1. Germline CDR1 SGDLS, CDR2 YYNGEE. This CDR3 region has 13 residues. Trimming took 4 bases from V and 6 from J; bases not matched to a gene: 7. The CDR3 coding sequence is TGTGCCAGCAGCACCAGGGGGAGCGGCGAGCAGTACTTC. Translating gives CASSTRGSGEQYF.

This clonotype was observed many times. This chain joins TRBV27 and TRBJ1-2, with 9 nucleotides matching TRBD1. CDR1 and CDR2 from the germline V gene are MNHEY and SMNVEV (reference sequence). This CDR3 spans 15 amino acids. The junction had 12 bases not matched to a gene; V was cut back by 5 bases and J by 8 bases. The CDR3 nucleotides read TGTGCCAGCAGTCCTTTAACAGGGGGCGCAGAGGGCTACACCTTC. Translation gives CASSPLTGGAEGYTF.

This rearrangement joins TRBV4-1 to TRBJ2-7, with D hard to call. V was trimmed by 1 base and J by 8 bases, leaving 27 bases between them. Germline CDR1 is MGHRA and CDR2 is YSYEKL. This CDR3 is built from 18 residues. The CDR3 sequence: CASSQGPHRRSGLIQQYF. CDR3 DNA sequence: TGCGCCAGCAGCCAAGGCCCTCATAGACGGAGTGGTCTTATTCAGCAGTACTTC.

Comment on this clonotype: At one end the junction does not follow the germline gene, possibly because of a read error. The chain has TRBV20-1 and TRBJ2-1; 9 nucleotides agree with TRBD2. CDR3 length equals 13 residues. Germline assignment: CDR1 DFQATT and CDR2 SNEGSKA (reference sequence). CDR3 bases: TGCAGTGCTGCACAAAATAGCGGGAGAAGTTCGATCTTC. It translates to CSAAQNSGRSSIF.

This chain uses TRBV12-3 or TRBV12-4 with TRBJ2-3; D is unresolved. CDR3 length: 13 amino acids. V shed 4 bases and J shed 3 bases, with 8 bases lying between them. The CDR3: CASSSLGTDTQYF. CDR3 DNA: TGTGCCAGCAGTTCTTTGGGTACAGATACGCAGTATTTT.

The chain carries TRBV5-8 and TRBJ2-1; 7 bases are a match to TRBD1. The germline V gene encodes CDR1 SGHTS and CDR2 YDEGEE. The CDR3 covers 11 residues. J gave up 11 bases and V 4 bases, and 3 bases lay outside the gene matches. The CDR3 DNA reads as TGTGCCAGCAGCCCGGGACAGAAGCAGTTCTTC. Amino acid sequence: CASSPGQKQFF.

By share of the sample, this clonotype is medium-sized. At one boundary the junction diverges from the germline segment, which might be a read error. The V call is TRBV7-2, the J call TRBJ2-1, with unresolved D. Germline V gives CDR1 SGHTA, CDR2 FQGNSA. This CDR3 has 13 residues. CDR3 protein: CASSLASDNEQFF. CDR3 in DNA: TGTGCCAGCAGCTTAGCCTCCGACAATGAGCAGTTCTTC. The entire variable domain, with the rest obtained from reference TRBV7-2 and TRBJ2-1, is as follows: GAGVSQSPSNKVTEKGKDVELRCDPISGHTALYWYRQSLGQGLEFLIYFQGNSAPDKSGLPSDRFSAERTGGSVSTLTIQRTQQEDSAVYLCASSLASDNEQFFGPGTRLTVL.

The chain uses TRBV11-2 and TRBJ2-3, with 10 bases that match TRBD2. V lost 5 bases, J lost 6 bases, and 14 bases stayed unmatched. CDR3 length: 17 amino acids. From germline, CDR1 is SGHAT and CDR2 FQNNGV. CDR3 region: CASSPGVRASGSDTQYF. CDR3 sequence (DNA): TGTGCCAGCAGCCCGGGGGTGCGGGCTAGCGGGAGTGATACGCAGTATTTT.

This clonotype occurred many times. This chain links TRBV7-2 with TRBJ2-5, with TRBD2 as a possible D gene (6 bases). Trimming stripped 5 bases from V and 4 bases from J, with 11 bases between. Germline-derived CDR1 and CDR2 are SGHTA and FQGNSA. The CDR3 consists of 13 residues. DNA for the CDR3: TGTGCCAGCAGCCGCGGAGGGCCAGAGACCCAGTACTTC. As protein: CASSRGGPETQYF.

The chain uses TRBV6-5 and TRBJ2-7; TRBD2 might be the D (6 bases). The V gene lost 7 bases and the J gene lost 2 bases, with 12 bases spanning the gap. CDR3 length: 13 residues. Germline V lookup: CDR1 MNHEY, CDR2 SVGAGI. CDR3 amino acids: CASKGLFTYEQYF. DNA of the CDR3: TGTGCCAGCAAGGGACTTTTTACCTACGAGCAGTACTTC.

Many counts were recorded for this clonotype. The chain uses TRBV12-3 or TRBV12-4 and TRBJ2-5; 9 bases map to TRBD1. The CDR3 loop spans 16 amino acids. V trimming: 6 bases; J trimming: 4 bases; junction bases outside the gene matches: 12. The CDR3 DNA follows: TGTGCCAGCAGCGGATACAGGGGGCCCAACGGAGAGACCCAGTACTTC. This sequence encodes CASSGYRGPNGETQYF.

This clonotype was counted ten times or more. The J gene is TRBJ1-1, the V gene TRBV7-2; D perhaps matches TRBD1 (6 bases). CDR1 and CDR2 (germline): SGHTA, FQGNSA. The CDR3 length is 15 residues. V was cut by 1 base and J by 4 bases, with 13 bases left in between. In DNA form, the CDR3 reads TGTGCCAGCAGCTTAGTTGGGGGCGCAGGCACTGAAGCTTTCTTT. This encodes CASSLVGGAGTEAFF. Variable domain in full (rest from reference TRBV7-2 and TRBJ1-1): GAGVSQSPSNKVTEKGKDVELRCDPISGHTALYWYRQSLGQGLEFLIYFQGNSAPDKSGLPSDRFSAERTGGSVSTLTIQRTQQEDSAVYLCASSLVGGAGTEAFFGQGTRLTVV.

The sample holds many counts of this clonotype. The gene calls are TRBV10-2 and TRBJ1-5; D is unresolved. The germline V and J ends were trimmed by 6 bases and 3 bases, with 9 bases remaining between them. Germline lookup yields CDR1 WSHSY and CDR2 SAAADI. The CDR3 is 13 residues long. As DNA, the CDR3 is TGCGCCAGCAGCGCCAACAACAATCAGCCCCAGCATTTT. This sequence encodes CASSANNNQPQHF.

This clonotype was picked up many times. The chain couples TRBV28 to TRBJ2-1; the D gene could be TRBD1 or TRBD2 (5 bases each). Per germline, CDR1 MDHEN and CDR2 SYDVKM. V was cut by 4 bases and J by 9 bases, with 16 bases left in between. This CDR3 comprises 14 residues. The CDR3 DNA is TGTGCCAGCAGTTCCCCTACCGGGACCACTGAGCAGTTCTTC. Translating it yields CASSSPTGTTEQFF.

This clonotype was detected only a few times. The CDR3 sequence: CASSEAYEQYF. Written as DNA, the CDR3 is TGTGCCAGCAGTGAAGCCTACGAGCAGTACTTC. This chain links TRBV25-1 with TRBJ2-7; D unclear. Germline assignment: CDR1 MGHDK and CDR2 SYGVNS. V lost 2 bases and J 2 bases, leaving 1 base between the germline ends. This CDR3 contains 11 residues.

The V and J genes are TRBV4-3 and TRBJ1-1; unclear D gene. The CDR3 has 13 amino acids. Looked up from germline, CDR1 is LGHNA and CDR2 is YSLEER. V dropped 8 bases and J dropped 1 base, with 11 bases sitting between them. CDR3: CASRYYENTEAFF. The CDR3 DNA reads as TGCGCCAGCCGGTACTATGAGAACACTGAAGCTTTCTTT.

This clonotype was counted ten times or more. CDR3 coding DNA: TGTGCCAGCTCCTTAGCGGGAGATATCCACACAGATACGCAGTATTTT. Protein sequence: CASSLAGDIHTDTQYF. The J gene is TRBJ2-3, the V gene TRBV5-4; 9 positions agree with TRBD2. V trimming: 7 bases; J trimming: 2 bases; junction bases outside the gene matches: 11. This CDR3 has 16 amino acids. The germline V gene encodes CDR1 SGHNT and CDR2 YYREEE (reference sequence). Supplemented by reference TRBV5-4 and TRBJ2-3, the full variable domain reads ETGVTQSPTHLIKTRGQQVTLRCSSQSGHNTVSWYQQALGQGPQFIFQYYREEENGRGNFPPRFSGLQFPNYSSELNVNALELDDSALYLCASSLAGDIHTDTQYFGPGTRLTVL.

There are a few counts of this clonotype. The genes are TRBV28 and TRBJ2-2; tentative D call: TRBD1 (6 bases). CDR3 length: 16 amino acids. The germline V gene encodes CDR1 MDHEN and CDR2 SYDVKM. V was pared by 6 bases and J by 4 bases, with 18 bases between. CDR3 loop: CASSFAGTRGTGELFF. The CDR3 bases are TGTGCCAGCAGCTTCGCCGGGACACGGGGCACCGGGGAGCTGTTTTTT.